This entry is about one T cell receptor (beta chain). The clone's antigen remains unknown. Base qualities are missing; no much larger clone stands one base away. TCRbeta CDR3 regions were amplified from genomic DNA using the immunoSEQ Assay, a bias-controlled multiplex PCR. Per the source publication's procedure: The number of nucleated cells in each sample was estimated by amplification of reference gene primers within the assay. Sequence reads were collapsed and filtered to measure the absolute abundance of every unique TCRbeta CDR3 rearrangement. For each sample, productive Simpson clonality was calculated as the square root of Simpson's diversity index across productive rearrangements. This is the immuneACCESS table as TCRdb keeps it, with only in-frame sequences that have V and J called. A part of the clones is gone; compared with another copy, unresolved V genes explain less than half, and the rest is unexplained. Clonal size and the V and J genes are those of that table, whereas D and trimming came from the DNA. A total of some 120,000 clones appear in this sample, almost 80% of them only once. Together, the top ten hold 20% to 25% of the sample.

V ends up 6 bases short and J 8 bases short, with an unmatched junction base count of 9. There are 13 amino acids in the CDR3, from cysteine to phenylalanine inclusive. Left in the record is the CDR3 DNA by itself, 39 bases read in frame from the first base. CDR1 and CDR2 (MNHEY, SMNVEV) derive from the germline V gene (reference sequence). These data come from a study of blood T cell repertoires in COVID-19 (dated by TCRdb to the early 2020s). General notes on the study: Samples from collaborators originated in the United States, Italy and Spain and spanned both the acute and convalescent phases of COVID-19. The prospective study material was composed of cDNA or gDNA derived from T cells, B-cell-depleted T cells, or PBMCs. The dataset comprised deeply sampled blood TCRbeta repertoires from subjects exposed to, actively infected with, or recovered from COVID-19. The repertoires were released in a freely available public database intended as a resource for research on the immune response to SARS-CoV-2. The samples were drawn from two sources: the first 160 participants of the ongoing ImmuneRACE study, and some 1,300 subjects contributed by 6 global collaborators. Nearly every sample came with metadata listing a de-identified subject ID, COVID-19 status, age in years and sex. Where available, HLA class I and class II types were taken from metadata supplied by the sample provider and were not determined by assay-based typing.

What the work shows at the level of the full study, not this receptor alone: The amount of clinical and demographic metadata varied by source and participant and was provided uncurated.

Whole blood was collected in K2EDTA tubes by collaborating institutions according to the institutions' own protocols. For TCRbeta analysis, collaborators shipped samples as frozen whole blood, isolated PBMCs, or DNA extracted from either of those sample types. The sequence links TRBV27 to TRBJ1-2, with 7 bases aligning to TRBD1. This clonotype was sampled from a human donor in a cohort sampled during active COVID-19. The sequenced material came from peripheral blood. The DNA is as follows: TGTGCCAGCAGGGGGAACAGGGGTGAAGGCTACACCTTC. It translates to CASRGNRGEGYTF.